Sequencing of this T cell receptor beta chain was carried out in a study of brain metastases from non-small cell lung cancer. Study-level points and caveats: In about 62% of brain metastases, T-cell clones were expanded compared with matched primary tumors. Paired brain metastases and primary tumors largely shared TCR repertoires.

Assay used: immunoSEQ multiplex PCR; TCRdb lists only in-frame clones, some missing. Seen here are some 5,000 clones, 85% observed once, and the top ten hold about 6.3%. This clone has a single count. Antigen: not known. The sample taken for sequencing was primary lung tumor tissue. The TCR was taken from a donor aged 40 or older with non-small cell lung cancer.

In DNA form, the CDR3 reads TGTGCCAGCAGCTTTGCCGGGCTCGCGGGTCCCTACAATGAGCAGTTCTTC. Translating it yields CASSFAGLAGPYNEQFF. The rearrangement joins TRBV5-4 to TRBJ2-1; tentatively, D is TRBD2 (5 bases). The CDR3 totals 17 residues. The V and J ends lost 2 bases and 2 bases respectively, with 17 bases between them. CDR1 and CDR2 from the germline V gene are SGHNT and YYREEE (reference sequence).